One sample yielded the 28 T cell receptor beta chains listed below, sequenced in a study of blood T cell repertoires in COVID-19. Generated by immunoSEQ multiplex PCR, the TCRdb table keeps only in-frame clones and is missing some. There are around 80,000 clones in the sample; roughly four fifths occur only once, and 10% lies in the top ten. The sample taken for sequencing was peripheral blood. The source is a man aged 55 to 69 with acute or convalescent COVID-19.

V is TRBV4-2 and J is TRBJ2-3, with a tentative D call TRBD2 (6 bases). Germline lookup yields CDR1 LGHNA and CDR2 YNFKEQ. The CDR3 is 19 amino acids. V was pared by 0 bases and J by 0 bases, with 19 bases between. For the CDR3, the DNA is TGTGCCAGCAGCCAAGAGGGAGGCCGATACTTAGCTAGCACAGATACGCAGTATTTT. Protein: CASSQEGGRYLASTDTQYF.

This rearrangement joins TRBV7-2 to TRBJ2-2; D remains ambiguous. The V end was cut by 1 base, the J end by 2 bases, with 8 bases between. Germline lookup yields CDR1 SGHTA and CDR2 FQGNSA. This CDR3 is built from 15 residues. The CDR3 is CASSLVGLNTGELFF. The CDR3 DNA is TGTGCCAGCAGCTTAGTTGGGCTAAACACCGGGGAGCTGTTTTTT.

Comment on this clone: This CDR3 is also generated by other DNA sequences in the sample. CDR3 sequence: CASSLVTDNEQFF. The CDR3 DNA follows: TGTGCCAGCAGCTTAGTTACAGACAATGAGCAGTTCTTC. The chain uses TRBV7-2 and TRBJ2-1; no clear D. V was clipped by 1 base and J by 5 bases, with 6 bases between them. Germline V gene data show CDR1 as SGHTA and CDR2 as FQGNSA. The CDR3 covers 13 residues.

The J gene is TRBJ1-6, the V gene TRBV19; TRBD1 matches at 7 bases. The CDR3 consists of 14 residues. Looked up from germline, CDR1 is LNHDA and CDR2 is SQIVND (reference sequence). Trimming at V came to 4 bases and at J to 7 bases, leaving 4 bases not matched to a gene. As DNA, the CDR3 is TGTGCCAGTAGTAAACAGGGGTGGAATTCACCCCTCCACTTT. Its protein product is CASSKQGWNSPLHF.

The chain couples TRBV30 to TRBJ2-1; TRBD2 is a possible D gene (5 bases). The V end was cut by 3 bases, the J end by 4 bases, with 7 bases between. Germline V CDR1 and CDR2: GTSNPN, SVGIG (reference sequence). This CDR3 is built from 12 residues. The DNA of the CDR3 is TGTGCCTGGAGAGAGCGGTACAATGAGCAGTTCTTC. It yields the protein CAWRERYNEQFF.

The chain is built from TRBV6-6 and TRBJ2-6, with 9 bases that match TRBD1. Germline V gene data show CDR1 as MNHNY and CDR2 as SVGAGI (reference sequence). This CDR3 has 16 amino acids. V shed 7 bases and J 2 bases; nucleotides not matched to a gene: 6. The CDR3 DNA follows: TGTGCCAGCAAGGGACAGGGACCTGCTGGGGCCAACGTCCTGACTTTC. It specifies CASKGQGPAGANVLTF.

The gene calls are TRBV28 and TRBJ1-1; D is unclear. V was cut by 7 bases and J by 0 bases, with 6 bases left in between. CDR1 and CDR2 from the germline V gene are MDHEN and SYDVKM. The CDR3 is 12 amino acids. The CDR3 protein is CASKDLNTEAFF. For the CDR3, the DNA is TGTGCCAGCAAGGACTTGAACACTGAAGCTTTCTTT.

The chain couples TRBV27 to TRBJ2-7; 13 bases agree with TRBD2. Germline-derived CDR1 and CDR2 are MNHEY and SMNVEV (reference sequence). The V gene end was trimmed by 3 bases and the J gene end by 1 base; junction bases not matched to a gene: 0. The CDR3 extends over 15 amino acids. The CDR3 is CASSLGLAGSYEQYF. In nucleotides, the CDR3 is TGTGCCAGCAGTTTGGGACTAGCGGGGTCCTACGAGCAGTACTTC.

The chain is built from TRBV28 and TRBJ1-4; perhaps TRBD1 as D (6 bases). The CDR3 loop spans 15 amino acids. The germline CDR1 and CDR2 sequences are MDHEN and SYDVKM. Between the trimmed V and J ends, which lost 7 bases and 8 bases, there was a span of 20 bases. DNA of the CDR3: TGTGCCAGCACCAGTAGGGAGGGGGTAAGAGAAAAACTGTTTTTT. This encodes CASTSREGVREKLFF.

This chain joins TRBV18 and TRBJ1-3, with D unresolved. The germline V and J ends were trimmed by 3 bases and 0 bases, with 9 bases remaining between them. This CDR3 is built from 15 residues. Germline CDR1 is KGHSH and CDR2 is LQKENI. The CDR3 coding sequence is TGTGCCAGCTCACCCGACACCAACTCTGGAAACACCATATATTTT. It yields the protein CASSPDTNSGNTIYF.

This clone has just a few counts. The gene calls are TRBV18 and TRBJ1-3, with D uncertain. The CDR3 is made up of 13 amino acids. V was trimmed by 2 bases and J by 8 bases, leaving 10 bases between them. Germline CDR1 reads KGHSH; CDR2 reads LQKENI. In DNA form, the CDR3 reads TGTGCCAGCTCACCAAGCCTCCGCGACACCATATATTTT. It specifies CASSPSLRDTIYF.

CDR3 loop: CASRRNRDNSYEQYF. In DNA, the CDR3 is TGTGCCAGCAGGAGGAACCGGGACAACTCCTACGAGCAGTACTTC. The rearrangement joins TRBV2 to TRBJ2-7, with a possible D match to TRBD1 (6 bases). The germline V gene has CDR1 SNHLY and CDR2 FYNNEI. Deletions cut 6 bases from V and 0 bases from J, with 15 bases between. The CDR3 covers 15 residues.

The CDR3: CASRGEEGLYF. The CDR3 DNA is TGTGCCAGTAGGGGGGAAGAGGGACTATACTTC. This chain joins TRBV19 and TRBJ2-5; 7 bases line up with TRBD2. The CDR3 has 11 amino acids. In germline, CDR1 is LNHDA, CDR2 SQIVND (reference sequence). The J segment lost 14 bases and the V segment lost 6 bases, leaving 9 bases of the junction unmatched.

The V call is TRBV18, the J call TRBJ2-7; 7 bases are a match to TRBD1. The CDR3 length is 13 residues. Germline lookup yields CDR1 KGHSH and CDR2 LQKENI. Trimming took 3 bases from V and 8 from J; bases not matched to a gene: 7. CDR3 in DNA: TGTGCCAGCTCACCCACTGCAGGGGGAAAGCAGTACTTC. It specifies CASSPTAGGKQYF.

This sequence joins TRBV28 and TRBJ2-7, with 9 bases that match TRBD2. The CDR3 has 15 residues. The junction had 6 bases not matched to a gene; V was cut back by 2 bases and J by 4 bases. Germline lookup yields CDR1 MDHEN and CDR2 SYDVKM. The CDR3 nucleotides are TGTGCCAGCAGTTTAGTAGCGGGAGAGGGTTACGAGCAGTACTTC. It is translated as CASSLVAGEGYEQYF.

The rearrangement links TRBV5-4 to TRBJ2-6; 8 bases are a match to TRBD2. V trimming: 5 bases; J trimming: 3 bases; junction bases outside the gene matches: 4. The CDR3 runs 15 residues. Germline CDR1 and CDR2: SGHNT and YYREEE (reference sequence). The CDR3 protein is CASSFTSGGANVLTF. Here the CDR3 DNA reads TGTGCCAGCAGTTTCACTAGCGGTGGGGCCAACGTCCTGACTTTC.

This chain joins TRBV4-3 and TRBJ2-2; D may be TRBD2 (5 bases). The CDR3 sequence is 15 residues long. Germline V CDR1 and CDR2: LGHNA, YSLEER. Trimming pared 0 bases from V and 6 bases from J, leaving 11 bases between. The chain's CDR3 is CASSQDRGLAGELFF. The CDR3 nucleotides are TGCGCCAGCAGCCAAGACCGGGGTTTGGCCGGGGAGCTGTTTTTT.

The chain links TRBV6-5 to TRBJ2-7; TRBD1 aligns across 7 bases. V lost 7 bases and J lost 4; bases outside the gene matches: 7. This CDR3 comprises 13 residues. Germline CDR1 is MNHEY and CDR2 is SVGAGI. The CDR3 region is CASIDRVNYEQYF. CDR3 nucleotides: TGTGCCAGCATCGACAGGGTAAATTACGAGCAGTACTTC.

This clone was detected a few times. CDR3 sequence reads: CASSLASGGEKLFF. The CDR3 DNA follows: TGTGCCAGCAGCTTAGCGTCGGGTGGCGAAAAACTGTTTTTT. The rearrangement links TRBV11-2 to TRBJ1-4; D gene uncertain. This CDR3 has 14 residues. V dropped 1 base and J dropped 8 bases, with 11 bases sitting between them. CDR1 is SGHAT, CDR2 FQNNGV, per germline.

The V gene is TRBV28, the J gene TRBJ2-1; no definite D call. In germline, CDR1 is MDHEN, CDR2 SYDVKM. The CDR3 is 15 residues long. Trimming took off 5 bases at V and 0 bases at J, with 11 bases between the two ends. The CDR3 coding sequence is TGTGCCAGCAGTCTCCGCCGGAGCTCCTACAATGAGCAGTTCTTC. It encodes CASSLRRSSYNEQFF.

The chain carries TRBV25-1 and TRBJ1-1; tentatively, D is TRBD1 (6 bases). Per germline, CDR1 MGHDK and CDR2 SYGVNS. The CDR3 covers 11 residues. V lost 9 bases and J lost 3, with 8 bases in between. The CDR3 loop is CASTGYTEAFF. The CDR3 nucleotides are TGTGCCAGTACAGGGTACACTGAAGCTTTCTTT.

V is TRBV19 and J is TRBJ2-3, with 8 bases identical to TRBD2. The CDR3 loop spans 14 amino acids. The germline V gene has CDR1 LNHDA and CDR2 SQIVND (reference sequence). V shed 6 bases and J 3 bases; nucleotides not matched to a gene: 5. In DNA form, the CDR3 reads TGTGCCAGTAGGCCGGGACTAGAGACAGATACGCAGTATTTT. This translates into CASRPGLETDTQYF.

The V call is TRBV2, the J call TRBJ2-7; 13 bases are a match to TRBD2. The CDR3 runs 14 residues. CDR1 is SNHLY, CDR2 FYNNEI, per germline. V shed 6 bases and J 6 bases; nucleotides not matched to a gene: 5. DNA for the CDR3: TGTGCCAGCAGCGCCGGACTAGCGGGAGCCGAGCAGTACTTC. The encoded protein is CASSAGLAGAEQYF.

About this clone itself: At one end, the junction sequence differs from germline, possibly due to a read error. V gene TRBV7-7 combines with J gene TRBJ1-5, with D perhaps TRBD1 (5 bases). Germline V lookup: CDR1 SSHAT, CDR2 FNYEAQ (reference sequence). The CDR3 consists of 13 residues. This CDR3 reads CASSLGENQPQHF. The CDR3 bases are TGTGCTAGCAGCTTAGGGGAGAATCAGCCCCAGCATTTT.

This chain joins TRBV6-5 and TRBJ1-5; 7 nucleotides align to TRBD1. Germline assignment: CDR1 MNHEY and CDR2 SVGAGI. The CDR3 covers 14 residues. V was pared by 7 bases and J by 4 bases, with 7 bases of the junction left unmatched. CDR3 amino acids: CASMGTAFNQPQHF. The CDR3 DNA reads TGTGCCAGCATGGGGACAGCTTTTAATCAGCCCCAGCATTTT.

The V and J genes are TRBV2 and TRBJ1-2; D remains ambiguous. Germline CDR1 and CDR2: SNHLY and FYNNEI. Trimming left V 2 bases short and J 0 bases short, with 7 bases between. This CDR3 is 14 amino acids long. The CDR3 protein is CASSEFGANYGYTF. The DNA for the CDR3 is TGTGCCAGCAGTGAATTCGGGGCTAACTATGGCTACACCTTC.

The V and J genes are TRBV10-3 and TRBJ1-6; 7 bases map to TRBD1. The V gene end was trimmed by 6 bases and the J gene end by 0 bases; junction bases not matched to a gene: 5. CDR1 is ENHRY and CDR2 is SYGVKD in the germline V gene. The CDR3 runs to 16 residues. The CDR3: CAISQQGSSYNSPLHF. The CDR3 DNA is TGTGCCATCAGCCAACAGGGGAGCTCCTATAATTCACCCCTCCACTTT.

The J gene is TRBJ2-1, the V gene TRBV7-9; D ambiguous. The CDR3 runs 15 residues. The germline gives CDR1 SEHNR, CDR2 FQNEAQ (reference sequence). V was trimmed by 4 bases and J by 2 bases, leaving 12 bases between them. Here the CDR3 DNA reads TGTGCCAGCAGCTCACTAATGTATCCCTACAATGAGCAGTTCTTC. The encoded protein is CASSSLMYPYNEQFF.